Below, 9 T cell receptor beta chains from the same sample are listed, as sequenced in a study of blood T cell repertoires in COVID-19. The protocol was immunoSEQ multiplex PCR, while the TCRdb copy is restricted to in-frame clones and leaves out a portion. Of roughly 260,000 clones listed, about 89% are singletons. Sequenced sample: peripheral blood. The receptors stem from a woman aged 50 to 60 with acute or convalescent COVID-19.

The chain combines TRBV15 with TRBJ2-1; no definite D call. The germline gives CDR1 LNHNV, CDR2 YYDKDF (reference sequence). V was pared by 5 bases and J by 9 bases, with 14 bases between. This CDR3 contains 13 residues. CDR3 bases: TGTGCCACCAGCCTAGTTGGAGTTGCTGAGCAGTTCTTC. Its translation: CATSLVGVAEQFF.

The chain uses TRBV30 and TRBJ1-2; weak D call: TRBD1 (5 bases). CDR1 is GTSNPN, CDR2 SVGIG, per germline (reference sequence). CDR3 length equals 15 residues. The V and J ends lost 1 base and 7 bases respectively, with 19 bases between them. CDR3 DNA sequence: TGTGCCTGGAGTGAGGCAGGGAAGTCCCACCTTGGCTACACCTTC. Residues: CAWSEAGKSHLGYTF.

CDR3 DNA: TGTGCCACCAGCAGACTAGCGGACACCGGGGAGCTGTTTTTT. Its translation: CATSRLADTGELFF. The chain uses TRBV24-1 and TRBJ2-2, with 9 bases lining up with TRBD2. The CDR3 extends over 14 amino acids. Trimming cost V 7 bases and J 3 bases; bases outside gene matches: 2. Per germline, CDR1 KGHDR and CDR2 SFDVKD.

This clone was picked up one time. V usage is TRBV5-1 and J usage is TRBJ2-6; D might be TRBD2 (6 bases). From germline, CDR1 is SGHRS and CDR2 YFSETQ. CDR3 length equals 16 residues. V was cut by 9 bases and J by 0 bases, with 16 bases left in between. CDR3 sequence reads: CATGTGINSGANVLTF. DNA of the CDR3: TGCGCCACCGGGACTGGGATAAACTCTGGGGCCAACGTCCTGACTTTC.

The chain uses TRBV5-4 and TRBJ1-6; D ambiguous. Germline assignment: CDR1 SGHNT and CDR2 YYREEE (reference sequence). Deletions cut 9 bases from V and 5 bases from J, with 18 bases between. The CDR3 loop spans 15 amino acids. The CDR3 protein is CATIEAGNDNSPLHF. The DNA of the CDR3 is TGTGCCACCATTGAGGCCGGGAATGATAATTCACCCCTCCACTTT.

The CDR3 DNA reads TGTGCAAGCCGGACAGGGGCGGGCAATGAGCAGTTCTTC. Its protein product is CASRTGAGNEQFF. V and J are TRBV6-5 and TRBJ2-1; 9 bases agree with TRBD1. Germline V gene sequence: CDR1 MNHEY, CDR2 SVGAGI. The CDR3 is 13 amino acids.

The rearrangement joins TRBV5-1 to TRBJ2-1, with TRBD1 matching over 8 bases. Germline CDR1 SGHRS, CDR2 YFSETQ. With 6 bases clipped from V and 6 bases from J, the junction kept 8 bases outside the gene matches. CDR3 size: 14 residues. This CDR3 is CASMQGAAGNEQFF. The CDR3 DNA sequence: TGCGCCAGCATGCAGGGGGCGGCCGGCAATGAGCAGTTCTTC.

V usage is TRBV30 and J usage is TRBJ1-6, with a tentative D call TRBD1 (6 bases). The CDR3 runs to 14 residues. Trimming took off 8 bases at V and 7 bases at J, with 18 bases between the two ends. Germline values: CDR1 GTSNPN, CDR2 SVGIG (reference sequence). CDR3 sequence reads: CARQTGNVNSPLHF. CDR3 nucleotide sequence: TGTGCCCGGCAAACAGGGAATGTAAATTCACCCCTCCACTTT.

This clone was counted once. The rearrangement links TRBV5-1 to TRBJ1-5; TRBD1 agrees at 7 bases. The CDR3 consists of 16 residues. Germline CDR1 reads SGHRS; CDR2 reads YFSETQ. With 0 bases clipped from V and 1 base from J, the junction kept 4 bases outside the gene matches. CDR3 sequence: CASSLGTGGSNQPQHF. The CDR3 DNA sequence: TGCGCCAGCAGCTTGGGGACAGGAGGAAGCAATCAGCCCCAGCATTTT.